The T cell receptor (beta chain) described here comes from a study of cytomegalovirus exposure and HLA in healthy donors (TCRdb year 2017). Notes on the research overall: In an earlier analysis of approximately 640 of the donors, around 300 Gb of sequence data and 90 million to 130 million unique TCR beta sequences from some 170 million T cells were reported. High-throughput TCR immunosequencing, statistical association of individual TCRs with disease status, and machine learning were combined to predict cytomegalovirus infection status. Of the approximately 400 genotyped donors, approximately 80% fell in the genetic ancestry cluster associated with self-reported Caucasian donors. Every repertoire in the discovery cohort had been generated on one and the same sequencing platform. A later analysis re-analyzed previously published TCR beta repertoires from 650 to 800 donors and added high-resolution HLA genotyping to study TCR occurrence patterns. A later genetic analysis took genome-wide SNP genotypes for about 60% of the roughly 670 donors and used that subset as a discovery cohort. Both class I and class II loci were covered by HLA typing, at four-digit resolution. The study was designed to test whether signatures of past pathogen exposure could be identified by cataloging public T cell receptors. Rather than using new phenotypic data, the later analysis identified candidate immune exposures from TCR beta sequences and from how often those sequences occurred across donors. A separate validation cohort of 100 to 150 different subjects was used in addition to the roughly 720-subject first cohort. An earlier analysis of approximately 630 of the donors applied high-throughput TCR beta sequencing to assess whether each TCR beta V gene segment acted as functional or pseudogenic. Donor age, sex, ethnicity and CMV serostatus were collected together with the repertoire data. The study profiled the T cell repertoires of under 850 subjects by immunosequencing and related them to cytomegalovirus serostatus. The number of donors typed differed by locus, with 629-630 for A, B, C, DRB1 and DQB1, 522 for DQA1, 600 to 610 for DPA1, and some 440 for DPB1. An early release covering about 600 HLA-typed donors comprised about 300 gigabases of sequencing data and roughly 85 million unique TCR sequences. Because of strong linkage in the cohort, 5 or 6 DR-DQ haplotypes were treated as single units for association and clustering. Among around 400 genotyped donors of the cohort, an average of 235,054 unique TCR beta nucleotide sequences were sequenced per donor, roughly a sixth of them non-productive.

The research as a whole found: The only immune exposure information available for the cohort was CMV serostatus. Because HLA typing was unavailable for some donors at each locus, only the typed subset was used in association tests. Assigning TCR associations to individual alleles was difficult when HLA alleles, especially DR and DQ, strongly co-occurred. Most TCR sequences were seen in very few donors, while some public TCRs were found in many individuals. According to the authors, the approach could potentially be generalized to other disease states and immunological phenotypes. Most CMV-associated TCR beta chains appeared to be HLA-restricted in a later analysis, and the HLA associations seemed to be driven largely by CMV exposure. In a later analysis, some 18,000 TCR beta sequences were associated with specific HLA alleles at a false discovery rate of 0.05. According to a later genetic analysis, donors in an Asian-associated ancestry cluster had fewer N-insertions in productive TCRs than the approximately 670-donor mean. Three of the identified cytomegalovirus-associated TCR beta chains were confirmed in vitro to be specific for cytomegalovirus antigens. A group of highly shared sequence variants was considered likely to be a technical artifact of the sequencing pipeline. Sequencing depth was assumed to be roughly uniform across donors in the presence/absence analyses, though that assumption may not hold. Because counts were too low, about 15 rarely observed V segments, including chromosome 9 orphons, were left out of the earlier analysis of 587 of the donors. In the study, some 180 TCR beta chains were listed as associated with cytomegalovirus. Linkage disequilibrium might explain the correlated functional status among segregating V segments, but an unknown experimental factor could not be excluded. In a later analysis, HLA-associated TCR beta chains showed more clonal expansion and lower generation probabilities than non-associated chains that were equally common. According to a later analysis, TCR association rates differed among HLA loci, with DRB1 alleles showing the most associated TCRs and HLA-C alleles showing the fewest. In an earlier analysis of under 600 of the donors, most TCR beta V segments were observed in productive rearrangements about 87% or about 30% of the time, broadly matching IMGT annotations. According to a later analysis, parvovirus B19, influenza, CMV and Epstein-Barr virus appeared linked to several top co-occurrence clusters. This cohort had only TCR beta chains sequenced, and the lack of alpha or paired-chain data limited which features could be detected. In both the original and validation cohorts, the classifier was reported to diagnose cytomegalovirus status with high specificity and sensitivity. A further reported finding was that TCR beta sequences accurately predicted the HLA-A and HLA-B alleles for most subjects in the first cohort. A later genetic analysis associated a missense DCLRE1C variant with V-gene and J-gene trimming of TCR beta chains, and an independent cohort replicated the association. Some IMGT-functional V segments, including TRBV6-2 and TRBV6-3, could not be told apart with the 87-base-pair reads, so those segments were excluded.

At the junction V is shortened by 7 bases and J by 3 bases, with 15 bases in between. Via the germline V gene, CDR1 is SQVTM and CDR2 ANQGSEA. Inclusive of the bounding cysteine and phenylalanine, the CDR3 is 13 residues long. Only the CDR3 part of the read is kept: 39 bases, read in frame from the first base. The cohort consisted of 666 healthy bone marrow donors. At the time of sampling, all cohort members were nominally healthy, though unrecorded immune exposures were likely present. Of the roughly 720 cohort members, 250 to 300 had positive CMV serostatus and 350 to 450 had negative CMV serostatus, and CMV serostatus was not recorded for the donor. A peripheral blood sample was provided by each donor, and peripheral blood mononuclear cells were used for TCR beta sequencing. Genomic DNA extraction from the blood cell samples was performed with the Qiagen DNeasy Blood Extraction Kit. Comments on this clone: Its cognate antigen has yet to be identified. Qualities for individual bases were not recorded, and no much larger clone is one base off.

The library was made by the immunoSEQ multiplex PCR assay. For the multiplex PCR, a mixture combining 60 forward primers for TCR Vbeta segments and 13 reverse primers for TCR Jbeta segments was used. A multiplex PCR assay on genomic DNA amplified the CDR3 region of rearranged TCR beta genes. On the Illumina HiSeq System, the amplified TCR beta libraries were sequenced as 87-base-pair reads. The authors processed their data as follows. A later analysis counted tens of millions of unique TCR beta chains across the roughly 700 repertoires, and some 11 million of these chains were shared by at least two donors. Raw reads were error-corrected and collapsed into unique sequences with a nearest-neighbor algorithm that merged closely related sequences to remove PCR and sequencing errors. To assign V, D and J gene segments, CDR3 sequences were aligned to IMGT reference sequences. For a sequence to be retained, a match of at least six nucleotides to both a V gene segment and a J gene segment was required. Rearrangements were classified as productive when the CDR3 lacked stop codons and remained in frame with V and J, and all other rearrangements were classified as non-productive. CDR3 was defined by IMGT convention, running from the second conserved V-encoded cysteine to the conserved J-encoded phenylalanine. In an earlier analysis of approximately 500 of the donors, sequences lacking an unambiguous match to a single V gene segment were excluded. An earlier analysis of under 750 of the donors called V segments functional above 56.7% productive rearrangements and segregating when the between-donor standard deviation exceeded 5%. A statistical classification framework was built for diagnosing cytomegalovirus status from the catalog of TCR beta chain sequences. In a later analysis, TCR nucleotide sequences were compared against IMGT/GENE-DB human TR gene sequences so that V and J genes could be assigned. Using the TCRdist pipeline, a later analysis assigned CDR3 sequences along with most-parsimonious VDJ recombination scenarios. In a later analysis, each TCR beta chain was defined by its CDR3 amino acid sequence together with its V-gene family, and reads without a unique V-gene family were excluded. To address suspected cross-contamination and a sequencing artifact, a later analysis removed 450 to 700 highly shared, low-generation-probability nucleotide sequences. In a later analysis, a clonal expansion index for each public chain was calculated from normalized within-repertoire ranks of inferred template counts. Generation probabilities in a later analysis came from a VDJ recombination model fitted to out-of-frame rearrangements, and those results were checked against IGoR. In a later analysis, TCR-TCR, TCR-HLA and TCR-CMV co-occurrence was scored with hypergeometric tests, and a repertoire-size bias correction was applied to TCR pairs. In a later analysis, false discovery rates were estimated by permuting HLA or CMV assignments 20 times. In a later analysis, co-occurring TCRs were grouped using DBSCAN, and TCRdist sequence similarity was added for clustering within HLA-allele-positive subsets. Co-occurrence clustering excluded repertoires with fewer than 30,000 or more than 120,000 public chains, plus five with anomalous nucleotide sharing. TCRdb limited this immuneACCESS table to in-frame rearrangements with V and J called. A share of clones is missing; checked studies link under half to unresolved V genes, and the rest is unexplained. The V and J calls and clone size are taken from that table; D and trimming were inferred from the DNA. The sample records under 150,000 clones, around two thirds of which are singletons. The biggest ten clones account for approximately 2.6% of the sample.

This TCR was recovered from a human donor in good health. The source material was PBMCs. Recombination joined TRBV29-1 with TRBJ1-2, with the D gene too uncertain to name. The DNA sequence is given as TGCAGCGCCGGTCAACTAAGCGACTATGGCTACACCTTC. Its amino acids are CSAGQLSDYGYTF.